This TCR beta chain was captured in a study of blood T cell repertoires in COVID-19. Across the study: In each case, the material was cDNA or gDNA derived from T cells, B-cell-depleted T cells, or PBMCs.

Germline CDR1 MDHEN, CDR2 SYDVKM. This CDR3 contains 15 residues. The ends lost 5 bases at V and 4 bases at J; junction bases unmatched: 9. Original analysis: Quantification of nucleated cells was approximated via reference gene primer amplification. TCRdb keeps only in-frame clones here, not all; method: immunoSEQ multiplex PCR. V, J and clone size were drawn from that table, and D and trimming were deduced from the DNA. Of roughly 97,000 clones in the sample, less than 95% were seen once. This clonotype originated in a man in his sixties with acute or convalescent COVID-19. V gene TRBV28 combines with J gene TRBJ1-2; 8 bases are a match to TRBD1. Material: peripheral blood. The chain's CDR3 is CASSPRDRLLYGYTF. The CDR3 DNA sequence: TGTGCCAGCAGTCCCAGGGACAGGCTACTCTATGGCTACACCTTC.